This T cell receptor (beta chain) was recorded in a study of cytomegalovirus exposure and HLA in healthy donors. Note on this clone: Its target is unknown.

Study-wide points: Later analysis associated a missense DCLRE1C variant with TCR beta V- and J-gene trimming. Productive rates of about 87% or about 30% were seen for most TCR beta V segments in an earlier analysis. Diagnosis of cytomegalovirus status made by the classifier reportedly showed high specificity and sensitivity. 87-base-pair reads could not separate some V segments, including TRBV6-2 and TRBV6-3.

Use of 60 Vbeta and 13 Jbeta primers characterized the PCR. Some clones are missing from TCRdb's copy, which holds only in-frame ones; the method was immunoSEQ multiplex PCR. The sample records 100,000 or so clones, around 71% being singletons. The ends were cut back, 4 bases at V and 3 bases at J, with 7 bases in the middle. The V gene's germline CDR1 is MDHEN and CDR2 SYDVKM. The CDR3 loop spans 13 amino acids. This clonotype was sampled from a young man in good health and CMV-seronegative. The chain combines TRBV28 with TRBJ1-5; no reliable D call. Sequenced input: PBMCs. The CDR3 bases are TGTGCCAGCAGTTCCAGGTCCAATCAGCCCCAGCATTTT. This encodes CASSSRSNQPQHF.